Listed below are T cell receptor beta chains from one sample, sequenced in a study of human T cells and chemical hapten exposure. TCRdb passed the RACE reads through MiXCR, listing each CDR3 protein once. The sample has about 90,000 distinct CDR3 sequences; about a tenth are singletons. Sequences were derived from whole blood, sampled in connection with sensitization to the hapten diphenylcyclopropenone (DPC). These receptor sequences come from a woman aged 30 to 39 with alopecia areata. Some clones in this sample may be carry-over from other donors' samples. The CDR3 runs from the conserved cysteine through the conserved F or W. The D gene is left open where the match is weak. Clone size is not always given. Where it is, it says once, few, many or a class for expanded clones.

size	V	length	J	D	DNA	CDR3
NA	TRBV6-4	13	TRBJ1-2	TRBD1	TGTGCCAGCAGTGAAACAGGGGACTATGGCTACACCTTC	CASSETGDYGYTF
many	TRBV2	11	TRBJ1-1	NA	TGTGCCATAGGGCGGCAGACTGAAGCTTTCTTT	CAIGRQTEAFF
few	TRBV19	15	TRBJ2-2	TRBD1	TGTGCCAGTAAGGGGACAGGGGTCGACACCGGGGAGCTGTTTTTT	CASKGTGVDTGELFF
few	TRBV6-5	13	TRBJ2-3	NA	TGTGCCAGCAGTTACCCAGGGTCAGATACGCAGTATTTT	CASSYPGSDTQYF
many	TRBV7-2	13	TRBJ2-1	NA	TGTGCCAGCAGCAACAGAGCCGCGAATGAGCAGTTCTTC	CASSNRAANEQFF
many	TRBV29-1	14	TRBJ2-5	TRBD2	TGCAGCGTTTCCGGGACTAGCGGGTCAGAGACCCAGTACTTC	CSVSGTSGSETQYF
many	TRBV9	15	TRBJ2-1	TRBD2	TGTGCCAGCAGCGTAGGCGGGAGGGCCTCCAATGAGCAGTTCTTC	CASSVGGRASNEQFF
NA	TRBV7-6	13	TRBJ2-7	NA	TGTGCCAGCAGCCCCCGCAACTACTACGAGCAGTACTTC	CASSPRNYYEQYF
few	TRBV28	14	TRBJ1-6	NA	TGTGCCAGCAGTTTACTTGGGGTGGGGTCACCCCTCCACTTT	CASSLLGVGSPLHF
many	TRBV6-2/TRBV6-3	14	TRBJ1-1	NA	TGTGCCAGCAGGTGGGGAGTCCAGAACACTGAAGCTTTCTTT	CASRWGVQNTEAFF
NA	TRBV2	17	TRBJ2-7	TRBD2	TGTGCCAGCAGTGAAGGGCGTACTAGCGGGAGCTCCTACGAGCAGTACTTC	CASSEGRTSGSSYEQYF
NA	TRBV11-2	15	TRBJ2-2	TRBD2	TGTGCCAGCAGCTCGGGGACTAGGTCCACCGGGGAGCTGTTTTTT	CASSSGTRSTGELFF
NA	TRBV28	14	TRBJ2-7	NA	TGTGCCAGCAGCCCAGGGGGGGTCCGCGGTGAGCAGTACTTC	CASSPGGVRGEQYF
many	TRBV7-9	14	TRBJ1-1	NA	TGTGCCAGCAGTCCCCCGCGGCAGCACACTGAAGCTTTCTTT	CASSPPRQHTEAFF
many	TRBV6-1	16	TRBJ2-1	TRBD1	TGTGCCAGCAGTGCCTCCGGGACAGGGTTGGGTAATGAGCAGTTCTTC	CASSASGTGLGNEQFF
many	TRBV28	14	TRBJ2-3	TRBD2	TGTGCCAGCAGCCCTAGCGGCCCCGCAGATACGCAGTATTTT	CASSPSGPADTQYF
many	TRBV7-6	14	TRBJ1-2	NA	TGTGCCAGCAGCCCCACCCGGGGACGCTATGGCTACACCTTC	CASSPTRGRYGYTF
many	TRBV20-1	15	TRBJ2-1	TRBD1	TGCAGTGGCCTACACAGGGGCGGCATCGACAATGAGCAGTTCTTC	CSGLHRGGIDNEQFF
few	TRBV21-1	13	TRBJ2-7	NA	TGTGCCAGCATCGACAGGATGAACTACGAGCAGTACTTC	CASIDRMNYEQYF
many	TRBV14	17	TRBJ2-6	NA	TGTGCCAGCAGCCTAGGGGAGGTTGGCTCTGGGGCCAACGTCCTGACTTTC	CASSLGEVGSGANVLTF
many	TRBV11-2	15	TRBJ2-1	TRBD2	TGTGCCAGCAGCTCCCTACTAGCGGGAGCCGATGAGCAGTTCTTC	CASSSLLAGADEQFF
many	TRBV7-2	15	TRBJ1-6	TRBD1	TGTGCCAGCAGCTCAACCGCGGGACAGGGATCACCCCTCCACTTT	CASSSTAGQGSPLHF
few	TRBV7-9	14	TRBJ2-3	TRBD2	TGTGCCAGCAGCTTAAGCGGGAGTTCGGATACGCAGTATTTT	CASSLSGSSDTQYF
many	TRBV7-2	18	TRBJ1-6	NA	TGTGCCAGCAGCTTAGGTGTAGGGACGAGCTCCTATAATTCACCCCTCCACTTT	CASSLGVGTSSYNSPLHF
NA	TRBV30	13	TRBJ1-5	NA	TGTGCCTGGAGTGTACAGAGCAATCAGCCCCAGCATTTT	CAWSVQSNQPQHF
NA	TRBV9	15	TRBJ1-2	NA	TGTGCCAGCAGCGTAGGGCAGGGGCACGGCTATGGCTACACCTTC	CASSVGQGHGYGYTF
many	TRBV29-1	13	TRBJ2-7	TRBD1	TGCAGCTCCAGTACGGGACAGGGCTACGAGCAGTACTTC	CSSSTGQGYEQYF
few	TRBV19	14	TRBJ1-4	NA	TGTGCCAGTAGTTTGAGGGGAGCTAATGAAAAACTGTTTTTT	CASSLRGANEKLFF
once	TRBV4-1	14	TRBJ1-5	TRBD1	TGCGCCAGCAGGGGGACAGGCCCCGATCAGCCCCAGCATTTT	CASRGTGPDQPQHF